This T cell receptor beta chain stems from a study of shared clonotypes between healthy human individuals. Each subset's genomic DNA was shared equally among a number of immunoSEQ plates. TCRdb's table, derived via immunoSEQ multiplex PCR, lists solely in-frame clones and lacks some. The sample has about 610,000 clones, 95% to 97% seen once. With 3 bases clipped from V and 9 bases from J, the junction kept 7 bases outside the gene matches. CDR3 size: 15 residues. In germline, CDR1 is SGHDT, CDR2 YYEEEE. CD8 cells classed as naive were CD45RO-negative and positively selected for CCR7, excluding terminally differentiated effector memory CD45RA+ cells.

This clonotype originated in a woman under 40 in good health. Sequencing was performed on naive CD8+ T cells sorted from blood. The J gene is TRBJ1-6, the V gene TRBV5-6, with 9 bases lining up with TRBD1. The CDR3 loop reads CASSWGTGSSSPLHF. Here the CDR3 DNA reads TGTGCCAGCAGCTGGGGGACAGGGTCCTCTTCACCCCTCCACTTT.